This record looks at one T cell receptor beta chain sequence and its context. CD45RO-negative, CCR7-positively selected cells formed the naive CD8 fraction, excluding terminally differentiated effector memory CD45RA+ cells. This CDR3 contains 11 residues. Germline CDR1 ENHRY, CDR2 SYGVKD. J was trimmed by 6 bases and V by 8 bases; bases with no gene match: 4. The sample belongs to a study of shared clonotypes between healthy human individuals. At the level of the study: The study enrolled a couple of women and three men aged 18 to 49. Each donor contributed plates that comprised three CD4 naive, three CD4 memory, two CD8 naive and one CD8 memory.

Several immunoSEQ 96-well plates shared each subset's DNA, each plate a replicate. On sorted subsets, replicate PCRs used about 180 ng DNA, or tens of thousands of T cell genomes. The repertoire was sequenced with immunoSEQ multiplex PCR; TCRdb's copy has only in-frame clones and lacks some. This table holds around 560,000 clones, 85% to 95% found once. Specimen: naive CD8+ T cells sorted from blood. The chain carries TRBV10-3 and TRBJ2-7; 7 bases match TRBD2. This TCR was recovered from a woman under 40 in good health. The CDR3 is CAIGGGVEQYF. CDR3 nucleotides: TGTGCCATCGGGGGAGGGGTCGAGCAGTACTTC.